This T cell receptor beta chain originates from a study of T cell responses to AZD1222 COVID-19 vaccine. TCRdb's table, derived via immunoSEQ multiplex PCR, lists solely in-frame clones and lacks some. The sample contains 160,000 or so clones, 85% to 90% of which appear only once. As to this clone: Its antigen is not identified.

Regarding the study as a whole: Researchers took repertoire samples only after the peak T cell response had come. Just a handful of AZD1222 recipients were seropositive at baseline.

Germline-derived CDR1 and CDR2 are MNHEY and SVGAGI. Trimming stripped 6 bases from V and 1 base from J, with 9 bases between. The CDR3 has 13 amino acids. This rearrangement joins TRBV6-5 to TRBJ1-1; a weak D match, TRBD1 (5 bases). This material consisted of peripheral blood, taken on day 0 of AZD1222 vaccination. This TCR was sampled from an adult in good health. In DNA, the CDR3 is TGTGCCAGCAGCCTGGGGACGAACACTGAAGCTTTCTTT. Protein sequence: CASSLGTNTEAFF.